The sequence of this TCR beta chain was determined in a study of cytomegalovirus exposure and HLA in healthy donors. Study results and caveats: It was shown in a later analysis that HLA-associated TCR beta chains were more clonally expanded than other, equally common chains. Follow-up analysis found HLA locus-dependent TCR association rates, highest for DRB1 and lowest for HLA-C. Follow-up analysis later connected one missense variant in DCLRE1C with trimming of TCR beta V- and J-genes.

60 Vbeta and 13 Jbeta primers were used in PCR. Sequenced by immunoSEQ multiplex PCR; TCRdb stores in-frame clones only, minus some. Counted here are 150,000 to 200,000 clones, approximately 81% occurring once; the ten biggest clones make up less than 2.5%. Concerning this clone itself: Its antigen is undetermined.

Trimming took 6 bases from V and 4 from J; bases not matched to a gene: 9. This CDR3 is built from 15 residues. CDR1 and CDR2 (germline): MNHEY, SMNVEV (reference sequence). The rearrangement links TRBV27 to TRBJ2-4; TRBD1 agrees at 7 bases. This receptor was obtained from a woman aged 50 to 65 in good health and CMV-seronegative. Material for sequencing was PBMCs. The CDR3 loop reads CASRSDRERKNIQYF. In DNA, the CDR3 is TGTGCCAGCAGATCTGACAGGGAGCGTAAAAACATTCAGTACTTC.